Each of the 16 T cell receptor beta chains below was sequenced from the same sample in a study of blood T cell repertoires in COVID-19. Sequenced by immunoSEQ multiplex PCR; TCRdb stores in-frame clones only, minus some. The data contain around 120,000 clones, 78% of them seen just once; the ten biggest clones take up 2.3%. Specimen: peripheral blood. These receptors were collected from a man in his 70s with acute or convalescent COVID-19.

The rearrangement uses TRBV4-2 and TRBJ1-1; 7 bases align to TRBD1. This CDR3 region has 16 residues. CDR1 and CDR2 from the germline V gene are LGHNA and YNFKEQ. V lost 0 bases to trimming and J lost 3 bases; unmatched junction nucleotides: 7. Here the CDR3 reads CASSQDAGGFDTEAFF. CDR3 bases: TGTGCCAGCAGCCAAGATGCAGGGGGGTTTGACACTGAAGCTTTCTTT.

This clone was recorded a few times. This chain connects TRBV5-5 to TRBJ1-2; a possible D gene is TRBD1 (5 bases). Germline CDR1 SGHKS, CDR2 YYEKEE (reference sequence). Trimming cost V 4 bases and J 5 bases, with 18 bases left between them. There are 15 residues in the CDR3. The chain's CDR3 is CASSTRTGGEYGYTF. The DNA of the CDR3 is TGTGCCAGCAGCACCCGCACCGGGGGGGAGTATGGCTACACCTTC.

The rearrangement links TRBV5-1 to TRBJ1-4; TRBD1 agrees at 7 bases. The junction had 10 bases not matched to a gene; V was cut back by 4 bases and J by 4 bases. Germline V gene data show CDR1 as SGHRS and CDR2 as YFSETQ. The CDR3 runs to 16 residues. CDR3 bases: TGCGCCAGCAGCCCGCGGGTAGGGGGCAGTAATGAAAAACTGTTTTTT. Translating gives CASSPRVGGSNEKLFF.

This clone was detected a few times. V and J are TRBV3-1 (or the pseudogene TRBV3-2) and TRBJ1-1; no definite D call. The CDR3 consists of 13 residues. The germline CDR1 and CDR2 sequences are LGHDT and YNNKEL (reference sequence). V was clipped by 2 bases and J by 0 bases, with 4 bases between them. CDR3 sequence reads: CASSQLMNTEAFF. Written as DNA, the CDR3 is TGTGCCAGCAGCCAATTAATGAACACTGAAGCTTTCTTT.

The V gene is TRBV4-3, the J gene TRBJ1-2, with TRBD1 identical over 9 bases. V trimming: 4 bases; J trimming: 6 bases; junction bases outside the gene matches: 9. CDR1 is LGHNA, CDR2 YSLEER, per germline. The CDR3 extends over 15 amino acids. The CDR3 nucleotides read TGCGCCAGCAGCCCCGCATTGGGACAGGGTAATGGCTACACCTTC. Amino acid sequence: CASSPALGQGNGYTF.

The chain recombines TRBV19 with TRBJ1-1; D might be TRBD1 (6 bases). V lost 4 bases, J lost 4 bases, and 13 bases lay in between. The CDR3 length is 14 residues. The germline CDR1 and CDR2 sequences are LNHDA and SQIVND (reference sequence). CDR3 nucleotides: TGTGCCAGTAGTAGAGAAGGGGGGGTCACTGAAGCTTTCTTT. Translating it yields CASSREGGVTEAFF.

The V call is TRBV11-3, the J call TRBJ2-7; 8 nucleotides match TRBD1. V dropped 1 base and J dropped 3; count of bases not matched to a gene: 5. CDR3 length: 15 residues. Germline loops: CDR1 SGHNT, CDR2 YENEEA. In nucleotides, the CDR3 is TGTGCCAGCAGCTTAGGCGGACAGGGAGGCTACGAGCAGTACTTC. Translated, it gives CASSLGGQGGYEQYF. The complete variable domain, with remaining parts taken from reference TRBV11-3 and TRBJ2-7, reads EAGVVQSPRYKIIEKKQPVAFWCNPISGHNTLYWYLQNLGQGPELLIRYENEEAVDDSQLPKDRFSAERLKGVDSTLKIQPAELGDSAVYLCASSLGGQGGYEQYFGPGTRLTVT.

V usage is TRBV20-1 and J usage is TRBJ1-1; a possible D gene is TRBD1 (6 bases). Deletions cut 3 bases from V and 1 base from J, with 12 bases between. The germline CDR1 and CDR2 sequences are DFQATT and SNEGSKA (reference sequence). The CDR3 consists of 14 residues. The CDR3 spells CSASRGGPNTEAFF. As DNA, the CDR3 is TGCAGTGCTAGTAGGGGGGGCCCGAACACTGAAGCTTTCTTT.

This clone was recorded only once. The chain employs TRBV7-2 and TRBJ1-3; possibly TRBD1 for D (5 bases). Per germline, CDR1 SGHTA and CDR2 FQGNSA. V gave up 0 bases and J gave up 0 bases, with 6 bases separating them. The CDR3 has 15 residues. CDR3 amino acids: CASSLAGGSGNTIYF. CDR3 DNA: TGTGCCAGCAGCTTAGCGGGGGGCTCTGGAAACACCATATATTTT.

The chain links TRBV19 to TRBJ2-7, with 8 bases lining up with TRBD1. The CDR3 is 15 residues long. After removal of 3 bases from V and 3 bases from J, the junction contained 7 bases not matched to a gene. Germline-derived CDR1 and CDR2 are LNHDA and SQIVND (reference sequence). Written as DNA, the CDR3 is TGTGCCAGTAGTATCTCCGGACAGGGAATCTACGAGCAGTACTTC. It encodes CASSISGQGIYEQYF.

This sequence joins TRBV30 and TRBJ2-5, with 9 bases fitting TRBD1. With 6 bases clipped from V and 2 bases from J, the junction kept 7 bases outside the gene matches. The CDR3 is made up of 14 amino acids. CDR1 GTSNPN and CDR2 SVGIG come from the germline V gene (reference sequence). DNA for the CDR3: TGTGCCTGTAGACAGGGGGGACCTCAAGAGACCCAGTACTTC. It translates to CACRQGGPQETQYF.

J is TRBJ1-2 and V is TRBV4-3; 9 bases are a match to TRBD1. Unmatched junction bases numbered 7, after V lost 2 bases and J lost 3 bases. Germline values: CDR1 LGHNA, CDR2 YSLEER. The CDR3 covers 16 residues. The CDR3 loop is CASSQRTGALHYGYTF. DNA for the CDR3: TGCGCCAGCAGCCAACGGACAGGGGCCCTCCACTATGGCTACACCTTC.

As for this clone: A much bigger clone sits one base away, suggesting this may be a read error. The chain combines TRBV12-3 or TRBV12-4 with TRBJ1-6; D might be TRBD1 (6 bases). Trimming left V 6 bases short and J 9 bases short, with 9 bases between. The CDR3 loop spans 12 amino acids. Written as DNA, the CDR3 is TGTGCCAGCAGCGTACAGGGTTCACCCCTCCACTTT. Translating it yields CASSVQGSPLHF.

The chain couples TRBV28 to TRBJ1-1; 10 bases are shared with TRBD1. The germline V gene encodes CDR1 MDHEN and CDR2 SYDVKM. The J segment lost 5 bases and the V segment lost 1 base, leaving 7 bases of the junction unmatched. The CDR3 has 16 amino acids. In DNA form, the CDR3 reads TGTGCCAGCAGTTTATCGACAGGGGGCGCGCGGACTGAAGCTTTCTTT. Encoded protein: CASSLSTGGARTEAFF.

DNA of the CDR3: TGTGCCACCAGCCATAGAGGGGGTTGGAACACTGAAGCTTTCTTT. This codes for CATSHRGGWNTEAFF. The V call is TRBV15, the J call TRBJ1-1; possible D gene TRBD1, 6 bases. V was clipped by 5 bases and J by 1 base, with 14 bases between them. The CDR3 runs to 15 residues. Germline CDR1 reads LNHNV; CDR2 reads YYDKDF (reference sequence). Looking up the rest from reference TRBV15 and TRBJ1-1 gives the full variable domain: DAMVIQNPRYQVTQFGKPVTLSCSQTLNHNVMYWYQQKSSQAPKLLFHYYDKDFNNEADTPDNFQSRRPNTSFCFLDIRSPGLGDTAMYLCATSHRGGWNTEAFFGQGTRLTVV.

V and J are TRBV2 and TRBJ1-2; D is perhaps TRBD1 (6 bases). Germline lookup yields CDR1 SNHLY and CDR2 FYNNEI. With 3 bases removed from V and 8 bases from J, the gap between germline ends came to 19 bases. There are 15 residues in the CDR3. CDR3 protein: CASSDQQGSLGGYTF. CDR3 nucleotide sequence: TGTGCCAGCAGTGATCAACAGGGCTCCCTCGGGGGCTACACCTTC.